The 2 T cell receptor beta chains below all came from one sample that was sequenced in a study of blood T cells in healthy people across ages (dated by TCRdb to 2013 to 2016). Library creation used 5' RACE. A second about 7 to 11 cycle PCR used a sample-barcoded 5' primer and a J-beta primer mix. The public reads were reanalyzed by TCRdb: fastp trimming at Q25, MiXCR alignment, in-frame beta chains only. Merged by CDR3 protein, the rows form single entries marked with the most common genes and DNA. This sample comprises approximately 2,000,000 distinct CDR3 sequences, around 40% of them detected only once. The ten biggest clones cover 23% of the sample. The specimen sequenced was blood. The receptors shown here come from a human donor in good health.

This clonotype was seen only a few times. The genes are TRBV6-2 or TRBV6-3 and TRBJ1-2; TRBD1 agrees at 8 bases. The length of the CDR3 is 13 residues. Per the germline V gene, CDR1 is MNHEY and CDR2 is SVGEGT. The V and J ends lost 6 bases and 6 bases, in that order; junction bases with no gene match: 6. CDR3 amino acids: CASRAGGIDGYTF. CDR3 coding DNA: TGTGCCAGCAGAGCAGGGGGCATCGATGGCTACACCTTC.

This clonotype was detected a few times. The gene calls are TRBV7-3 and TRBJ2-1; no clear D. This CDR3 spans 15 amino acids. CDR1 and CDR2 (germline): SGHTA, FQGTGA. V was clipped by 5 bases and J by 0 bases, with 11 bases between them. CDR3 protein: CASSPLANSYNEQFF. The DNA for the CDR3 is TGTGCCAGCAGCCCCTTAGCTAACTCCTACAATGAGCAGTTCTTC.